These 20 T cell receptor beta chains were sequenced from one sample in a study of technical replicates of blood from a few donors. Profiling relied on immunoSEQ multiplex PCR, and the TCRdb table lists in-frame clones only, not all of them. Among 14,000 or so clones, around 85% were seen once, and the ten largest hold roughly 10%. The sequencing sample was made of PBMCs. These receptors came from a human donor in good health.

The rearrangement links TRBV7-2 to TRBJ2-3; D is perhaps TRBD2 (5 bases). The germline gives CDR1 SGHTA, CDR2 FQGNSA. The CDR3 sequence is 15 residues long. V was trimmed by 1 base and J by 6 bases, leaving 14 bases between them. Here the CDR3 DNA reads TGTGCCAGCAGCTTAGTTAATCTAGCCGGGGATACGCAGTATTTT. Translated, it gives CASSLVNLAGDTQYF.

The chain employs TRBV14 and TRBJ2-7, with TRBD2 identical over 8 bases. From germline, CDR1 is SGHDN and CDR2 FVKESK. CDR3 size: 15 residues. Unmatched junction bases numbered 3, after V lost 2 bases and J lost 0 bases. The CDR3 DNA sequence: TGTGCCAGCAGCCAACGAGCGGGGGTCTCCTACGAGCAGTACTTC. It translates to CASSQRAGVSYEQYF.

The chain employs TRBV19 and TRBJ1-2, with D possibly TRBD1 on 5 matching bases. Trimming cost V 4 bases and J 7 bases, with 10 bases left between them. Germline V gene data show CDR1 as LNHDA and CDR2 as SQIVND (reference sequence). The CDR3 runs to 12 residues. CDR3 coding DNA: TGTGCCAGTAGTAAGCAGGGAGGTGGCTACACCTTC. It codes for CASSKQGGGYTF.

The table lists this clone with a count of one. J is TRBJ2-1 and V is TRBV19; the match to TRBD2 covers 9 bases. The length of the CDR3 is 17 residues. The V gene's germline CDR1 is LNHDA and CDR2 SQIVND (reference sequence). V was pared by 0 bases and J by 4 bases, with 7 bases of the junction left unmatched. The CDR3 spells CASSIDLASGAYNEQFF. CDR3 sequence (DNA): TGTGCCAGTAGTATAGATCTGGCTAGCGGGGCTTACAATGAGCAGTTCTTC.

The genes are TRBV28 and TRBJ1-2; 11 nucleotides line up with TRBD1. After removal of 4 bases from V and 9 bases from J, the junction contained 13 bases not matched to a gene. Germline V gives CDR1 MDHEN, CDR2 SYDVKM. There are 16 residues in the CDR3. The CDR3 DNA sequence: TGTGCCAGCAGTTCCGGGACAGGGGGAGACCTATGGAGCTACACCTTC. Translated: CASSSGTGGDLWSYTF.

This clone has just one count. The chain is built from TRBV7-9 and TRBJ1-4; the match to TRBD1 covers 10 bases. The CDR3 is 14 residues long. V shed 4 bases, J shed 8 bases, and the junction held 4 bases outside the gene matches. Germline V CDR1 and CDR2: SEHNR, FQNEAQ (reference sequence). CDR3 nucleotide sequence: TGTGCCAGCAGCTCCCCGGGACAGGGGGAAAAACTGTTTTTT. Translating gives CASSSPGQGEKLFF.

V is TRBV2 and J is TRBJ2-5; possibly TRBD1 for D (7 bases). The CDR3 has 15 amino acids. V was pared by 6 bases and J by 5 bases, with 19 bases between. CDR1 and CDR2 from the germline V gene are SNHLY and FYNNEI. The CDR3 DNA sequence: TGTGCCAGCAGCCTGGGACAGCCGGGGGTGGAGACCCAGTACTTC. This encodes CASSLGQPGVETQYF. The full variable domain, in which reference TRBV2 and TRBJ2-5 provide the parts outside the CDR3, is EPEVTQTPSHQVTQMGQEVILRCVPISNHLYFYWYRQILGQKVEFLVSFYNNEISEKSEIFDDQFSVERPDGSNFTLKIRSTKLEDSAMYFCASSLGQPGVETQYFGPGTRLLVL.

The rearrangement links TRBV28 to TRBJ2-1, with 13 bases fitting TRBD2. V shed 6 bases, J shed 4 bases, and the junction held 3 bases outside the gene matches. This CDR3 contains 15 residues. Germline CDR1 is MDHEN and CDR2 is SYDVKM. As DNA, the CDR3 is TGTGCCAGCAGACCACTAGCGGGAGGGTACAATGAGCAGTTCTTC. Amino acid sequence: CASRPLAGGYNEQFF. The full variable domain, in which reference TRBV28 and TRBJ2-1 provide the parts outside the CDR3, is DVKVTQSSRYLVKRTGEKVFLECVQDMDHENMFWYRQDPGLGLRLIYFSYDVKMKEKGDIPEGYSVSREKKERFSLILESASTNQTSMYLCASRPLAGGYNEQFFGPGTRLTVL.

The chain has TRBV5-1 and TRBJ2-7; 9 bases map to TRBD2. V dropped 1 base and J dropped 3; count of bases not matched to a gene: 17. This CDR3 spans 19 amino acids. Germline V lookup: CDR1 SGHRS, CDR2 YFSETQ. The chain's CDR3 is CASSLWQSPTSGVFYEQYF. CDR3 bases: TGCGCCAGCAGCTTGTGGCAGAGCCCGACTAGCGGAGTTTTCTACGAGCAGTACTTC.

The chain links TRBV27 to TRBJ2-7; a weak D match, TRBD2 (6 bases). Germline CDR1 MNHEY, CDR2 SMNVEV (reference sequence). This CDR3 is built from 11 residues. The V gene lost 6 bases and the J gene lost 6 bases, with 9 bases spanning the gap. The CDR3 loop is CASRGGVEQYF. DNA for the CDR3: TGTGCCAGCAGAGGAGGGGTCGAGCAGTACTTC.

This chain connects TRBV11-2 to TRBJ2-7, with a possible D match to TRBD2 (5 bases). CDR3 size: 15 residues. Trimming took 4 bases from V and 5 from J, leaving 18 bases between them. CDR1 SGHAT and CDR2 FQNNGV come from the germline V gene. This CDR3 reads CASSSLEGSANEQYF. The CDR3 nucleotides are TGTGCCAGCAGCTCACTAGAAGGGAGTGCGAACGAGCAGTACTTC.

As regards this clone: The sample has other DNA sequences that encode this CDR3 too. V gene TRBV5-6 combines with J gene TRBJ1-2; D is perhaps TRBD1 (6 bases). Between the trimmed V and J ends, which lost 0 bases and 2 bases, there was a span of 8 bases. Germline-derived CDR1 and CDR2 are SGHDT and YYEEEE. The CDR3 has 14 amino acids. The CDR3 DNA sequence: TGTGCCAGCAGCTTGGTGCAGGGGAACTATGGCTACACCTTC. This sequence encodes CASSLVQGNYGYTF.

This clone came up once. This chain connects TRBV27 to TRBJ2-7, with 11 bases identical to TRBD2. CDR1 is MNHEY, CDR2 SMNVEV, per germline (reference sequence). The CDR3 has 13 residues. V dropped 5 bases and J dropped 4; count of bases not matched to a gene: 1. The CDR3, as DNA: TGTGCCAGCAGTAGGACTAGCGGGTACGAGCAGTACTTC. This gives the protein CASSRTSGYEQYF.

This clone was seen just once. This chain uses TRBV11-2 with TRBJ2-1; the match to TRBD2 covers 7 bases. Germline V lookup: CDR1 SGHAT, CDR2 FQNNGV. The CDR3 is 14 residues long. V trimming: 1 base; J trimming: 8 bases; junction bases outside the gene matches: 5. The chain's CDR3 is CASSLGLAAHEQFF. CDR3 sequence (DNA): TGTGCCAGCAGCTTAGGGCTAGCGGCCCATGAGCAGTTCTTC.

This sequence joins TRBV18 and TRBJ2-7; 11 bases are a match to TRBD2. Germline V CDR1 and CDR2: KGHSH, LQKENI. The CDR3 has 16 amino acids. After removal of 2 bases from V and 6 bases from J, the junction contained 9 bases not matched to a gene. CDR3 sequence: CASSPDLAGGPSEQYF. Written as DNA, the CDR3 is TGTGCCAGCTCACCAGACTTAGCGGGAGGGCCCTCCGAGCAGTACTTC.

V and J are TRBV10-1 and TRBJ1-2; D remains unclear. CDR1 is WNHNN, CDR2 SYGVQD, per germline (reference sequence). This CDR3 region has 13 residues. The V and J ends lost 6 bases and 7 bases respectively, with 15 bases between them. The CDR3: CASSPGPAGGYTF. The DNA for the CDR3 is TGCGCCAGCAGCCCCGGACCTGCGGGTGGCTACACCTTC.

The rearrangement links TRBV11-2 to TRBJ2-7; D is unresolved. Trimming left V 5 bases short and J 6 bases short, with 8 bases between. Germline-derived CDR1 and CDR2 are SGHAT and FQNNGV. The CDR3 is 11 amino acids. CDR3 residues: CASSPEVEQYF. CDR3 coding DNA: TGTGCCAGCAGCCCCGAGGTCGAGCAGTACTTC. Using reference TRBV11-2 and TRBJ2-7 for the parts outside the CDR3, the full variable domain is EAGVAQSPRYKIIEKRQSVAFWCNPISGHATLYWYQQILGQGPKLLIQFQNNGVVDDSQLPKDRFSAERLKGVDSTLKIQPAKLEDSAVYLCASSPEVEQYFGPGTRLTVT.

The chain employs TRBV6-1 and TRBJ1-1; D is undetermined. Trimming removed 2 bases from V and 0 bases from J, with 7 bases in between. The CDR3 runs 14 residues. Germline V gene sequence: CDR1 MNHNS, CDR2 SASEGT. This CDR3 reads CASSEYIMNTEAFF. Written as DNA, the CDR3 is TGTGCCAGCAGTGAATACATTATGAACACTGAAGCTTTCTTT.

This chain uses TRBV10-3 with TRBJ2-1, with 7 bases aligning to TRBD2. Germline V gene lookup returns CDR1 ENHRY and CDR2 SYGVKD. Trimming at V came to 10 bases and at J to 9 bases, leaving 18 bases not matched to a gene. CDR3 length equals 15 residues. The CDR3 spells CATDPGSGMYGEQFF. DNA for the CDR3: TGTGCCACCGACCCAGGGAGCGGGATGTACGGTGAGCAGTTCTTC.

This clone was seen only a few times. CDR3 sequence: CASSSRQGASNEQFF. CDR3 in DNA: TGTGCCAGCAGTTCAAGACAGGGGGCTTCCAATGAGCAGTTCTTC. The rearrangement uses TRBV6-5 and TRBJ2-1, with 10 bases aligning to TRBD1. CDR3 length: 15 residues. The germline gives CDR1 MNHEY, CDR2 SVGAGI. Trimming at V came to 4 bases and at J to 6 bases, leaving 6 bases not matched to a gene.